This T cell receptor (beta chain) was observed in a study of cytomegalovirus exposure and HLA in healthy donors. In this sample, this clone turned up a few times. Amplification used 60 Vbeta primers and 13 Jbeta primers. Profiled with immunoSEQ multiplex PCR; TCRdb holds only in-frame clones, not every one. Of some 150,000 clones listed, around 9.7% are singletons. Trimming took off 4 bases at V and 0 bases at J, with 13 bases between the two ends. CDR1 is SGHNT and CDR2 is YYREEE in the germline V gene (reference sequence). There are 15 residues in the CDR3. V and J are TRBV5-4 and TRBJ1-1; D gene ambiguous. The source of this sequence is a man over 45 in good health and CMV-seronegative. Sequenced sample: PBMCs. Here the CDR3 DNA reads TGTGCCAGCAGCCCCTGGGGAGGGCTGAACACTGAAGCTTTCTTT. It specifies CASSPWGGLNTEAFF.